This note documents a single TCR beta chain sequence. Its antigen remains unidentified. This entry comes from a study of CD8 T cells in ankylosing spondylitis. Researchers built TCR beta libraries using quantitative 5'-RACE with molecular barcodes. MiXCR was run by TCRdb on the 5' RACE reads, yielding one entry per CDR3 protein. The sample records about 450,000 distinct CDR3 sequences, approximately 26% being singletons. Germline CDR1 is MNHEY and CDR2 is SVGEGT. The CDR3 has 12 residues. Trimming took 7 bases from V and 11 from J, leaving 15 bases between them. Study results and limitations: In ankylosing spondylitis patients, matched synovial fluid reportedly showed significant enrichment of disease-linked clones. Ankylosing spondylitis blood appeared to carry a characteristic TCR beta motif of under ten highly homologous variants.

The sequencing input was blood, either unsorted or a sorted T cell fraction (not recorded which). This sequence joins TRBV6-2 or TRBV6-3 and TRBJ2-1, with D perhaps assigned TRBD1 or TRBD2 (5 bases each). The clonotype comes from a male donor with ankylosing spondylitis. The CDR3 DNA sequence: TGTGCCAGCAAAAAACAGGCTAGCCAGCAGTTCTTC. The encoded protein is CASKKQASQQFF.